The T cell receptor beta chain under discussion was sequenced for a study of cytomegalovirus exposure and HLA in healthy donors. CDR3 length equals 19 residues. J was trimmed by 0 bases and V by 0 bases; bases with no gene match: 7. The germline V gene has CDR1 SGHRS and CDR2 YFSETQ. Researchers ran the PCR with 60 Vbeta and 13 Jbeta primers. The method was immunoSEQ multiplex PCR; TCRdb's version includes in-frame clones alone and lacks a portion of them. There are roughly 290,000 clones in the sample; approximately 90% occur only once, and less than 2.5% lies in the top ten. Sequencing was done on a sample of PBMCs. The gene calls are TRBV5-1 and TRBJ2-2; 11 bases are a match to TRBD2. The receptor was isolated from a woman in her late teens or twenties in good health and CMV-seronegative. For the CDR3, the DNA is TGCGCCAGCAGCTTGGCTCGACTAGCGGGGCACGCGAACACCGGGGAGCTGTTTTTT. This codes for CASSLARLAGHANTGELFF.